This passage covers 2 T cell receptor beta chains from one sample sequenced in a study of shared clonotypes between healthy human individuals (dated by TCRdb to the early 2020s). Libraries were made using the immunoSEQ multiplex PCR assay. TCRdb holds this immuneACCESS table with in-frame rearrangements only. Some clones are missing; in checked studies, unresolved V genes explain under half, and the rest has no known cause. The sample records 200,000 to 250,000 clones, 60% to 70% of which are singletons. Together, the top ten hold roughly 10% of the sample. Source material: memory CD4+ T cells sorted from blood. The sample's cell subset or site label, in plain terms: CD45RA-negative fraction. The receptors were sampled from a man aged 30-40 years in good health.

With respect to this clone: Other nucleotide sequences in the sample specify the same CDR3. V usage is TRBV30 and J usage is TRBJ2-7, with TRBD1 matching 7 bases. Per germline, CDR1 GTSNPN and CDR2 SVGIG (reference sequence). The V and J ends lost 4 bases and 2 bases, in that order; junction bases with no gene match: 2. The CDR3 spans 12 residues. The CDR3 DNA follows: TGTGCCTGGAAACAGGGGACCTACGAGCAGTACTTC. Amino acid sequence: CAWKQGTYEQYF.

The chain joins TRBV7-9 to TRBJ2-1; D remains unclear. The CDR3 runs to 15 residues. The ends were cut back, 7 bases at V and 4 bases at J, with 17 bases in the middle. Germline values: CDR1 SEHNR, CDR2 FQNEAQ (reference sequence). The CDR3 spells CASKALLASYNEQFF. The CDR3 DNA is TGTGCCAGCAAAGCTTTACTCGCGTCGTACAATGAGCAGTTCTTC. The full variable domain, rest sourced from reference TRBV7-9 and TRBJ2-1, is DTGVSQNPRHKITKRGQNVTFRCDPISEHNRLYWYRQTLGQGPEFLTYFQNEAQLEKSRLLSDRFSAERPKGSFSTLEIQRTEQGDSAMYLCASKALLASYNEQFFGPGTRLTVL.